Here is one T cell receptor (beta chain) with its context. The antigen this receptor binds is unknown. Per-base quality was not reported, and no clone a single base away is much larger than it. This entry belongs to a study of blood T cells in healthy people across ages (dated by TCRdb to between 2015 and 2017). Context from the whole study: Template switching captured roughly one uniquely barcoded TCR beta cDNA molecule per two T cells in model experiments. The donors were split into four age groups: young (average approximately 16 years), middle-aged (39), aged (more than 60) and long-lived (approximately 80). Using deep sequencing normalized with unique cDNA molecular identifiers, the study measured how TCR beta repertoire diversity changes with age. For two donors (one aged 18 to 29 and one aged 80 or older), the study analyzed two additional independent replicas of 1 million unique cDNA reads from the same blood draw. To avoid experimental bias, donors of different ages were randomly spread across the sequencing lanes. The full study reports these points: Compared with the aged group, the long-lived group had more naive CD4+ T cells, fewer expanded clones and increased TCR diversity, a pattern suggesting age selection. Conclusive comparison of naive and antigen-experienced compartments was prevented by the profiling of bulk unsorted PBMCs. A strong correlation was found between observed TCR beta diversity and the percentage of naive T cells measured by flow cytometry. Observed TCR beta diversity per million T cells fell roughly linearly with age, and a significant reduction was already apparent by age roughly 40. Because donor CMV infection status was unknown, age-related changes in expanded clonotypes were potentially confounded. Estimates of total diversity based on one million sequenced T cells were regarded as lower bounds and as underestimates.

The library was built by means of 5' RACE. For sequencing, an Illumina HiSeq 2500 was employed. A second roughly 6 to 12 cycle PCR used a sample-barcoded 5' primer and a J-beta primer mix. Each TCR beta cDNA molecule received a unique molecular identifier from a template-switch 5' adaptor carrying 12 random nucleotides. Each sample yielded at least 2.5 million CDR3-containing paired-end reads. All of the RNA was converted into first-strand cDNA using the Mint cDNA synthesis kit, with a TRBC-specific oligonucleotide serving as the primer. Following uracil-DNA glycosylase treatment, a first 18-cycle PCR with universal primers M1SS and BC2_uni_R was performed on all cDNA. Concerning the study's data processing: Each sample was normalized by randomly selecting 1 million high-quality reads, each carrying a distinct molecular identifier. Reads with shared molecular identifiers were discarded instead of being binned into consensus sequences. MiTCR, run with a Q25 quality threshold and the strictest error-elimination algorithm, handled CDR3 identification, clonotype clustering and error correction. Lower-bound total TCR beta diversity was estimated with a nonparametric unseen species model using Euler transformation. TCRdb itself trimmed the public reads at Q25 with fastp, ran MiXCR and retained productive beta chains. One record per CDR3 amino acid sequence lists the most common genes and DNA. V and J calls and clone size were set by TCRdb, not the authors. This sample is represented by roughly 1.6 million distinct CDR3 sequences; about 31% of them were singletons. Approximately 11% of the sample is held by the ten biggest clonotypes.

The donors were roughly 39 Caucasian individuals from Russia, aged roughly 6 to 100 years, who were systemically healthy. Each donor gave about 9.7 milliliters of peripheral blood, drawn into EDTA-treated Vacutainer tubes. Ficoll-Paque density-gradient centrifugation was used to isolate PBMCs, with at least 7 million obtained per sample. Trizol reagent was used to extract total RNA from the PBMCs, yielding at least 5 micrograms per sample. The percentages of naive CD45RAhigh/CD27high T cells were determined by flow cytometry on a PBMC aliquot from every donor. From the germline V gene, CDR1 is LGHNA and CDR2 is YNFKEQ. V was cut back by 1 base and J by 5 bases, leaving a gap of 14 bases between them. Including the terminal cysteine and phenylalanine, the CDR3 comprises 15 residues. The sequence is cut down to CDR3 DNA, 45 bases in frame from base 1.

Sequencing was performed on blood. The source of this sequence is a woman in her twenties or thirties in good health. The rearranged chain carries TRBV4-2 and TRBJ1-1, with the D gene call left open. The CDR3 amino acid sequence is: CASSQVSQTGTEAFF. In nucleotides, the sequence is TGTGCCAGCAGCCAAGTTAGTCAAACGGGGACTGAAGCTTTCTTT.